This record concerns one T cell receptor beta chain sequence. What it recognizes is unknown. Assay execution proceeded at the deep level. Profiled with immunoSEQ multiplex PCR; TCRdb holds only in-frame clones, not every one. Of roughly 890,000 clones listed, roughly 92% are singletons. These data are taken from a study of shared clonotypes between healthy human individuals. General study points: Relative to their counterparts shared across all four donors, non-shared clonotypes exhibited diminished generation probabilities. Apart from blood, nothing was sampled; tissue repertoires likely differ. Naive subsets, compared against memory subsets, generally had larger estimated richness values.

Selected positively for CCR7 and CD45RO-negative, naive CD8 cells excluded terminally differentiated effector memory CD45RA+ cells. The CDR3 contains 15 residues. Trimming removed 1 base at V and 2 bases at J, with 12 bases between. Germline V gene lookup returns CDR1 MDHEN and CDR2 SYDVKM. The rearrangement joins TRBV28 to TRBJ2-7, with TRBD2 as a possible D gene (6 bases). Input material: naive CD8+ T cells sorted from blood. This receptor was taken from a man under 40 in good health. CDR3 sequence: CASSLSAGTPYEQYF. CDR3 coding DNA: TGTGCCAGCAGTTTATCCGCCGGGACTCCCTACGAGCAGTACTTC.